These T cell receptor beta chains were read from a single sample in a study of CD8+ T cells in alopecia areata. Measured with immunoSEQ multiplex PCR; TCRdb has only the in-frame clones, and not every one. This sample has 180,000 or so clones, with about 61% found just once. This material consisted of CD4+ T cells sorted from blood, taken at roughly week 58, from a patient treated with tofacitinib. The source is a human donor with alopecia areata. CDR3s include the opening cysteine and the closing phenylalanine or tryptophan. Each record gives: V gene, clone size, J gene, D gene, CDR3 length, CDR3 DNA, CDR3 protein. The D gene is left open where the match is weak. The size entry is marked missing in some rows and otherwise reads once, few, many or a size class.

TRBV28	NA	TRBJ2-3	NA	11	TGTGCCAGCAGTTCAGTGTTTGCGCAGTATTTT	CASSSVFAQYF
TRBV30	few	TRBJ2-1	NA	11	TGTGCCTGCCGGGCCTACAATGAGCAGTTCTTC	CACRAYNEQFF
TRBV5-1	few	TRBJ1-5	TRBD1	14	TGCGCCAGCAGCTTGGGAGGACAGGGACAGCCCCAGCATTTT	CASSLGGQGQPQHF
TRBV6-5	NA	TRBJ1-6	NA	15	TGTGCCAGCAGCCCCCCTACGGGACGGAATTCACCCCTCCACTTT	CASSPPTGRNSPLHF
TRBV20-1	NA	TRBJ1-1	NA	11	TGCAGTGCTAGGACAGCCTATGAAGCTTTCTTT	CSARTAYEAFF
TRBV29-1	NA	TRBJ1-5	NA	12	TGCAGCGTAGGCAGTAACAATCAGCCCCAGCATTTT	CSVGSNNQPQHF
TRBV6-5	NA	TRBJ1-2	NA	16	TGTGCCAGCAGTTACTCGCTTTCTACGCTCAACTATGGCTACACCTTC	CASSYSLSTLNYGYTF
TRBV7-2	NA	TRBJ1-6	NA	12	TGTGCCAGCAGCTTATCTGTGTCACCCCTCCACTTT	CASSLSVSPLHF
TRBV9	once	TRBJ1-2	NA	15	TGTGCCAGCAGCCCCGGGACATCCGCTAACTATGGCTACACCTTC	CASSPGTSANYGYTF
TRBV4-2	few	TRBJ2-3	NA	13	TGTGCCAGCAGCCAGATGGGGACAGATACGCAGTATTTT	CASSQMGTDTQYF
TRBV10-3	NA	TRBJ2-1	TRBD1	15	TGTGCCACACTAGACCGGGACAGGGAGGGGAATGAGCAGTTCTTC	CATLDRDREGNEQFF
TRBV6-5	few	TRBJ2-3	TRBD2	14	TGTGCCAGCAGTAACGGGGACTACACAGATACGCAGTATTTT	CASSNGDYTDTQYF
TRBV7-2	few	TRBJ2-5	NA	12	TGTGCCAGCAGCCCATGGGAAGAGACCCAGTACTTC	CASSPWEETQYF
TRBV29-1	NA	TRBJ2-2	NA	11	TGCAGCGTGGATAACACCGGGGAGCTGTTTTTT	CSVDNTGELFF
TRBV4-1	NA	TRBJ1-3	NA	15	TGCGCCAGCAGCCAAGAGGCCTTGCTTGGAAACACCATATATTTT	CASSQEALLGNTIYF
TRBV14	NA	TRBJ1-4	NA	14	TGTGCCAGCAGCCCCAGGGATACTAATGAAAAACTGTTTTTT	CASSPRDTNEKLFF
TRBV6-5	NA	TRBJ2-3	NA	11	TGTGCCAGCCTGACAGGAGATACGCAGTATTTT	CASLTGDTQYF
TRBV7-9	NA	TRBJ1-2	NA	12	TGTGCCAGCAGCTTAGTCGGCTATGGCTACACCTTC	CASSLVGYGYTF
TRBV9	NA	TRBJ2-3	NA	13	TGTGCCAGCAGCGTAGTGGTAGGGGATACGCAGTATTTT	CASSVVVGDTQYF
TRBV7-2	few	TRBJ2-2	NA	14	TGTGCCAGCGGGGTACAGCCGAACACCGGGGAGCTGTTTTTT	CASGVQPNTGELFF
TRBV5-6	once	TRBJ1-3	NA	14	TGTGCCAGCAGCCCTTTGGGGGCTGGAAACACCATATATTTT	CASSPLGAGNTIYF
TRBV5-1	NA	TRBJ1-2	NA	14	TGCGCCAGCAGCTTTGGGTGGCAGGGCTATGGCTACACCTTC	CASSFGWQGYGYTF
TRBV27	NA	TRBJ2-1	NA	11	TGTGCCAGCAGCCGGGGGAGTGAGCAGTTCTTC	CASSRGSEQFF
TRBV4-1	NA	TRBJ2-3	TRBD2	15	TGCGCCAGCAGCCAAGAGGCGGGGGGGCCAGATACGCAGTATTTT	CASSQEAGGPDTQYF
TRBV9	NA	TRBJ2-4	TRBD2	14	TGTGCCAGCAGCGCTAGCGGGGGTGGAAACATTCAGTACTTC	CASSASGGGNIQYF
TRBV29-1	few	TRBJ1-5	NA	14	TGCAGCGTTGACAGCGGTAATAGCAATCAGCCCCAGCATTTT	CSVDSGNSNQPQHF
TRBV29-1	NA	TRBJ1-1	TRBD1	13	TGCAGCGTTGAAGTCCAGGGGGGCACTGAAGCTTTCTTT	CSVEVQGGTEAFF
TRBV5-6	NA	TRBJ2-2	NA	17	TGTGCCAGCAGCTTGGGGGCACAGGCCACGAACACCGGGGAGCTGTTTTTT	CASSLGAQATNTGELFF
TRBV11-2	NA	TRBJ2-5	NA	11	TGTGCCAGCAGCTTAGAAGAGACCCAGTACTTC	CASSLEETQYF
TRBV10-3	NA	TRBJ2-5	TRBD1	13	TGTGCCATCAGATCGGACAGGGATGAGACCCAGTACTTC	CAIRSDRDETQYF
TRBV6-5	NA	TRBJ1-1	NA	13	TGTGCCAGCAGTGAAAGCGGGGCCACTGAAGCTTTCTTT	CASSESGATEAFF
TRBV7-3	NA	TRBJ2-1	NA	16	TGTGCCAGCAGCTTAGCCTTCGGGACCAGTTACAATGAGCAGTTCTTC	CASSLAFGTSYNEQFF
TRBV10-3	NA	TRBJ2-7	TRBD2	14	TGTGCCATCAGTGGGCTAGCGGGGGCCTACGAGCAGTACTTC	CAISGLAGAYEQYF